This TCR beta chain originates from a study of T cells in Graves' hyperthyroidism and ophthalmopathy. Those patients with uncontrolled infection, other autoimmune disease, pregnancy or lactation were excluded. From germline, CDR1 is MGHDK and CDR2 SYGVNS. The CDR3 extends over 15 amino acids. After removal of 1 base from V and 2 bases from J, the junction contained 2 bases not matched to a gene. This clonotype appeared many times. The CDR3 regions of TCR beta were amplified from RNA transcripts. HTBI primers drove first-round RT-PCR of the TCR CDR3. TCRdb fed the multiplex PCR reads into MiXCR, producing one record per CDR3 protein. The data contain 300,000 to 450,000 distinct CDR3 sequences, roughly 15% of them singletons.

The chain combines TRBV25-1 with TRBJ2-7; 10 nucleotides agree with TRBD1. Source material: blood. The sequence was collected from a woman aged 25 to 39 with Graves' ophthalmopathy. The CDR3 DNA is TGTGCCAGCAGTGAATCCGGGACAGGGGCCTACGAGCAGTACTTC. Translating gives CASSESGTGAYEQYF.